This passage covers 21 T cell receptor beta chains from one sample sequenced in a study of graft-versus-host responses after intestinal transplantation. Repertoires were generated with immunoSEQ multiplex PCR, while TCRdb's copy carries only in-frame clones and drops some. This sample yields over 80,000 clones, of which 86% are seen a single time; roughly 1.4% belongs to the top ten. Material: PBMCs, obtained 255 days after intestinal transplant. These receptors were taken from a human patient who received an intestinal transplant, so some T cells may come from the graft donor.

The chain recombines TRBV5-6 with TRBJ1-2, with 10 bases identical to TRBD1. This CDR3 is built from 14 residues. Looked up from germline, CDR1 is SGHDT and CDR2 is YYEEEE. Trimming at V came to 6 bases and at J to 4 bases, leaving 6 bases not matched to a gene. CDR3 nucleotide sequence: TGTGCCAGCACTCCCGACAGGGGGCTCTATGGCTACACCTTC. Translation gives CASTPDRGLYGYTF. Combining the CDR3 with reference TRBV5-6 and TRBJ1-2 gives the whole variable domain DAGVTQSPTHLIKTRGQQVTLRCSPKSGHDTVSWYQQALGQGPQFIFQYYEEEERQRGNFPDRFSGHQFPNYSSELNVNALLLGDSALYLCASTPDRGLYGYTFGSGTRLTVV.

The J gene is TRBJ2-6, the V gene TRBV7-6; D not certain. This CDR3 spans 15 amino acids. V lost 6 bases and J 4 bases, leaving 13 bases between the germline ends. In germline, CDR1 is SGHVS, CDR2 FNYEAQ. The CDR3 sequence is CASSRSPTGANVLTF. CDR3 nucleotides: TGTGCCAGCAGTCGGAGCCCGACAGGGGCCAACGTCCTGACTTTC.

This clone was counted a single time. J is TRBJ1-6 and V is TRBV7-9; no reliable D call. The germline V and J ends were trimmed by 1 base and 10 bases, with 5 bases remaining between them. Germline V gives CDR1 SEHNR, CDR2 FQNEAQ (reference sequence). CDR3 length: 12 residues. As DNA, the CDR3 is TGTGCCAGCAGCTTAGACTGGTCACCCCTCCACTTT. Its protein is CASSLDWSPLHF.

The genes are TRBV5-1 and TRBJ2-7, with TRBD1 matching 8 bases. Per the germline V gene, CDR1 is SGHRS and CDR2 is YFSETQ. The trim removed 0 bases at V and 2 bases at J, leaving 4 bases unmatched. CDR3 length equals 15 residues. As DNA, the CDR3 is TGCGCCAGCAGCTTGGGACAGGGGTGGACCTACGAGCAGTACTTC. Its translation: CASSLGQGWTYEQYF.

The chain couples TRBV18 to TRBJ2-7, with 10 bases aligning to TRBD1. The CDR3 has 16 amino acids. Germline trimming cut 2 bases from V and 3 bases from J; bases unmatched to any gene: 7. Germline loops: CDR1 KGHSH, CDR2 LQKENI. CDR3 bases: TGTGCCAGCTCACCAGGATCCGGGACAGGGGTCTACGAGCAGTACTTC. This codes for CASSPGSGTGVYEQYF.

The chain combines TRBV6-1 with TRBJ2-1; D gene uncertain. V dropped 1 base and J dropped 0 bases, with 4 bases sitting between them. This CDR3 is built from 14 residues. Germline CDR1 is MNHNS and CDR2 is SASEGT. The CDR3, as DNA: TGTGCCAGCAGTGAAGGAAGCTCCTACAATGAGCAGTTCTTC. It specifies CASSEGSSYNEQFF.

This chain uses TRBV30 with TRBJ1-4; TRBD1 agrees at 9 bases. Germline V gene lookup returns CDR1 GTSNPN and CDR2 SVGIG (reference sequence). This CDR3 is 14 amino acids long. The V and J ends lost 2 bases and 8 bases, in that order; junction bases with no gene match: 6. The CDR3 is CAWSFSGTGEKLFF. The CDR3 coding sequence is TGTGCCTGGAGTTTTTCCGGGACAGGGGAAAAACTGTTTTTT. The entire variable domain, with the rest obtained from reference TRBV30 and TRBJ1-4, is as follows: SQTIHQWPATLVQPVGSPLSLECTVEGTSNPNLYWYRQAAGRGLQLLFYSVGIGQISSEVPQNLSASRPQDRQFILSSKKLLLSDSGFYLCAWSFSGTGEKLFFGSGTQLSVL.

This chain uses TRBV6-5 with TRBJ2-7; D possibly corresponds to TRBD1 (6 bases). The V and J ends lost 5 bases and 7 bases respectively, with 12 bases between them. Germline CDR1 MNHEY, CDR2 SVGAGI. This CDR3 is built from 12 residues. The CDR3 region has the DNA TGTGCCAGCAGTGTGACAGGCAGAGAGCAGTACTTC. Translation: CASSVTGREQYF.

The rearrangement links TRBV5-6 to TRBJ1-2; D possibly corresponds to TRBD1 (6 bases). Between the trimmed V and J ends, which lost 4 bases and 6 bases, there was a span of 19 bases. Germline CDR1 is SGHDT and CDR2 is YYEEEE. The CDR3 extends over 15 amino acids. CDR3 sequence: CASSPLTGRGDGYTF. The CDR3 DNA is TGTGCCAGCAGCCCACTTACTGGCAGGGGCGATGGCTACACCTTC.

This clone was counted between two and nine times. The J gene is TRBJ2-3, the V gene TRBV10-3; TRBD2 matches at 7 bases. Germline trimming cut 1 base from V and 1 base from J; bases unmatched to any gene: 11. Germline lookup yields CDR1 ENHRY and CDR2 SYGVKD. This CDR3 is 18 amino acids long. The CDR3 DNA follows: TGTGCCATCAGTGAGTGGGAGGGTCTCGGTGGGGGCACAGATACGCAGTATTTT. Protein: CAISEWEGLGGGTDTQYF.

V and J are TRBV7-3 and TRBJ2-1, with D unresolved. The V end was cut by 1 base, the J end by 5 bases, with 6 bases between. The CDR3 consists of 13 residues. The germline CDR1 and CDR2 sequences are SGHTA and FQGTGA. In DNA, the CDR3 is TGTGCCAGCAGCTTAATAGCAGACAATGAGCAGTTCTTC. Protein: CASSLIADNEQFF.

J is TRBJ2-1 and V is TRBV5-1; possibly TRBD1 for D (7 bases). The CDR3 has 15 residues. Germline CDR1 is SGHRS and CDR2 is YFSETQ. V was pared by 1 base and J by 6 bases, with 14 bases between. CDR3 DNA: TGCGCCAGCAGCTTGCGCCAGGGGGGTCGCAATGAGCAGTTCTTC. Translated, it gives CASSLRQGGRNEQFF.

The CDR3 region has the DNA TGTGCCAGCAGTTATCGGGGGGGAGCTTTCTTT. Translated, it gives CASSYRGGAFF. The V gene is TRBV6-5, the J gene TRBJ1-1, with a tentative D call TRBD1 (5 bases). The V end lost 3 bases, the J end lost 10 bases, and 9 bases lay between the germline ends. Germline V gene data show CDR1 as MNHEY and CDR2 as SVGAGI. This CDR3 region has 11 residues.

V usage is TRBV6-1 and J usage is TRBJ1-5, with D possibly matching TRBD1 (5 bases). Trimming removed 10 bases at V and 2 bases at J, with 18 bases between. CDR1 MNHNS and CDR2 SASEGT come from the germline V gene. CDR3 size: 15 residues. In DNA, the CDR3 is TGTGCCACGAGGGGCAGGGCCCGAGGCAATCAGCCCCAGCATTTT. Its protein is CATRGRARGNQPQHF.

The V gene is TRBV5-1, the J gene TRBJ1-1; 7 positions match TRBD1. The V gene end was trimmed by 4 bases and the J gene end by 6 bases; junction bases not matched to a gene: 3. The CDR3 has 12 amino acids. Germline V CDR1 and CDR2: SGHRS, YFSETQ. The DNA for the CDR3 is TGCGCCAGCAGCAGCCAGGGGGCTGAAGCTTTCTTT. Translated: CASSSQGAEAFF.

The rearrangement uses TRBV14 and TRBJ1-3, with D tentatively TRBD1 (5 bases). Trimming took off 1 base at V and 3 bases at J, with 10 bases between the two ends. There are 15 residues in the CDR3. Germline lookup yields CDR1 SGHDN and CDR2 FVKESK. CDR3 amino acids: CASSQVEGVGNTIYF. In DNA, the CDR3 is TGTGCCAGCAGCCAAGTGGAAGGGGTTGGAAACACCATATATTTT.

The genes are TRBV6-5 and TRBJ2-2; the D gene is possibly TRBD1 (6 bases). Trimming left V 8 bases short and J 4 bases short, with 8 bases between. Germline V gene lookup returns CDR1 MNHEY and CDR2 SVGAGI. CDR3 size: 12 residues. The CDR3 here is CASGRGTGELFF. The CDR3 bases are TGTGCCAGCGGCAGGGGCACCGGGGAGCTGTTTTTT.

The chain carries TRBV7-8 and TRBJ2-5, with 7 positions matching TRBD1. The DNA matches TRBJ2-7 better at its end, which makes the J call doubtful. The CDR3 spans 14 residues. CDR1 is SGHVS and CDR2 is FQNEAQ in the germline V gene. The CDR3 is CASSSDRADYEQYF. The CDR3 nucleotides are TGTGCCAGCAGCTCCGACAGGGCCGACTACGAGCAGTACTTC.

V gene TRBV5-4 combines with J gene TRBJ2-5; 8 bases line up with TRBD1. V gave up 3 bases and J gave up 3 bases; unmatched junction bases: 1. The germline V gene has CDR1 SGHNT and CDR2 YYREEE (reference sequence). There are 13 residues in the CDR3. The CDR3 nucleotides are TGTGCCAGCAGCTCGGGACAGGAAGAGACCCAGTACTTC. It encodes CASSSGQEETQYF.

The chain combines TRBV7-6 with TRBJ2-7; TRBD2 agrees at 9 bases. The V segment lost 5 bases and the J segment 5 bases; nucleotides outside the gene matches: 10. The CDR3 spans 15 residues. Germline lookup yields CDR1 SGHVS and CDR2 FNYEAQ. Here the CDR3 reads CASSKIAGDEDEQYF. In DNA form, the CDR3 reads TGTGCCAGCAGCAAAATAGCGGGAGATGAGGACGAGCAGTACTTC.

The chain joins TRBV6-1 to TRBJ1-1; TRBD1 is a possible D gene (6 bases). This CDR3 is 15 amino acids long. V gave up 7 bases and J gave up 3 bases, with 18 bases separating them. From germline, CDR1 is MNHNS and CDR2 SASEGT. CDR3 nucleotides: TGTGCCAGCAACCTAAGGGGGGCTGGCGACACTGAAGCTTTCTTT. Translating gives CASNLRGAGDTEAFF.